These 25 T cell receptor beta chains came from one sample sequenced in a study of CD8+ T cells in alopecia areata. Described treatment: oral pan-JAK inhibitor, 5-10 mg twice daily. Extracted from the samples, RNA was reverse transcribed into cDNA to serve as the sequencing template. Some clones are missing from TCRdb's copy, which holds only in-frame ones; the method was immunoSEQ multiplex PCR. The sample has about 270,000 clones, around three fifths seen once. The sample in question was CD4+ T cells sorted from blood, obtained at approximately week 52, from a patient treated with tofacitinib. The receptors shown here come from a human donor with alopecia areata.

Here the CDR3 reads CASSLPRDRAKDYGYTF. The CDR3 nucleotides are TGTGCCAGCAGCCTTCCTCGGGACAGGGCCAAAGACTATGGCTACACCTTC. The rearrangement links TRBV7-2 to TRBJ1-2; 9 bases are shared with TRBD1. There are 17 residues in the CDR3. The V gene's germline CDR1 is SGHTA and CDR2 FQGNSA. Trimming removed 5 bases from V and 3 bases from J; junction bases left unmatched: 13.

V and J are TRBV29-1 and TRBJ2-2; D may match TRBD1 or TRBD2 (5 bases each). Germline lookup yields CDR1 SQVTM and CDR2 ANQGSEA. Trimming took off 0 bases at V and 5 bases at J, with 16 bases between the two ends. This CDR3 has 16 amino acids. The CDR3, as DNA: TGCAGCGTTGAAGATCCAAGGGACCGCTTAACCGGGGAGCTGTTTTTT. Protein: CSVEDPRDRLTGELFF.

This clone was counted a few times. This chain joins TRBV7-9 and TRBJ1-1; tentatively, D is TRBD1 (5 bases). V was shortened by 7 bases and J by 1 base, with 22 bases between the two germline ends. Looked up from germline, CDR1 is SEHNR and CDR2 is FQNEAQ (reference sequence). This CDR3 has 17 residues. CDR3 sequence (DNA): TGTGCCAGCACCTATATCCCTACAGGATATCAGAACACTGAAGCTTTCTTT. It encodes CASTYIPTGYQNTEAFF.

The chain combines TRBV7-3 with TRBJ2-6; D is ambiguous. This CDR3 region has 15 residues. Germline CDR1 SGHTA, CDR2 FQGTGA. V was pared by 5 bases and J by 0 bases, with 8 bases between. CDR3 in amino acids: CASSPINSGANVLTF. CDR3 nucleotide sequence: TGTGCCAGCAGCCCTATTAACTCTGGGGCCAACGTCCTGACTTTC. Looking up the rest from reference TRBV7-3 and TRBJ2-6 gives the full variable domain: GAGVSQTPSNKVTEKGKYVELRCDPISGHTALYWYRQSLGQGPEFLIYFQGTGAADDSGLPNDRFFAVRPEGSVSTLKIQRTERGDSAVYLCASSPINSGANVLTFGAGSRLTVL.

The V call is TRBV2, the J call TRBJ1-5; tentatively, D is TRBD1 (5 bases). The CDR3 spans 13 residues. V lost 3 bases, J lost 3 bases, and 6 bases lay in between. Germline V gene data show CDR1 as SNHLY and CDR2 as FYNNEI. For the CDR3, the DNA is TGTGCCAGCAGTGAGGGGGACAATCAGCCCCAGCATTTT. The encoded protein is CASSEGDNQPQHF.

The CDR3 DNA follows: TGTGCCAGCAGTTCCGCGAGGGGGTCGGGGGAGACCCAGTACTTC. Translation: CASSSARGSGETQYF. The chain links TRBV6-5 to TRBJ2-5; possibly TRBD1 for D (6 bases). CDR3 length: 15 residues. Germline CDR1 is MNHEY and CDR2 is SVGAGI. The V gene lost 4 bases and the J gene lost 5 bases, with 17 bases spanning the gap.

This clone was seen only a few times. The chain joins TRBV30 to TRBJ2-4, with TRBD1 matching 8 bases. The trim removed 2 bases at V and 8 bases at J, leaving 8 bases unmatched. This CDR3 is 14 amino acids long. Germline CDR1 reads GTSNPN; CDR2 reads SVGIG (reference sequence). The CDR3 nucleotides read TGTGCCTGGAGTCCCTCAGGGGGCGGGTACATTCAGTACTTC. The encoded protein is CAWSPSGGGYIQYF. The full variable domain, rest sourced from reference TRBV30 and TRBJ2-4, is SQTIHQWPATLVQPVGSPLSLECTVEGTSNPNLYWYRQAAGRGLQLLFYSVGIGQISSEVPQNLSASRPQDRQFILSSKKLLLSDSGFYLCAWSPSGGGYIQYFGAGTRLSVL.

The genes are TRBV7-2 and TRBJ1-2; D call uncertain. The ends were cut back, 6 bases at V and 2 bases at J, with 4 bases in the middle. The germline CDR1 and CDR2 sequences are SGHTA and FQGNSA. The CDR3 is 11 residues long. The CDR3 spells CASSRNYGYTF. For the CDR3, the DNA is TGTGCCAGCAGTCGAAACTATGGCTACACCTTC.

The chain is built from TRBV4-1 and TRBJ1-6; D might be TRBD1 (6 bases). This CDR3 is 14 amino acids long. Trimming stripped 1 base from V and 11 bases from J, with 12 bases between. The germline gives CDR1 MGHRA, CDR2 YSYEKL. The CDR3 DNA sequence: TGCGCCAGCAGCCAAGTGGGCAGGGGTCCACCCCTCCACTTT. Translation gives CASSQVGRGPPLHF.

DNA of the CDR3: TGTGCCAGCCAAAGCGACAGGGGGGATATGGCAGATACGCAGTATTTT. This sequence encodes CASQSDRGDMADTQYF. The chain uses TRBV25-1 and TRBJ2-3, with 9 positions matching TRBD1. This CDR3 region has 16 residues. V shed 8 bases, J shed 4 bases, and the junction held 13 bases outside the gene matches. Germline CDR1 is MGHDK and CDR2 is SYGVNS.

The J gene is TRBJ1-1, the V gene TRBV5-1, with D uncertain. Germline CDR1 reads SGHRS; CDR2 reads YFSETQ. The V and J ends lost 1 base and 5 bases respectively, with 15 bases between them. CDR3 length: 15 residues. The CDR3: CASSLSIRQTTEAFF. DNA for the CDR3: TGCGCCAGCAGCTTGTCCATCAGGCAAACGACTGAAGCTTTCTTT.

V is TRBV6-5 and J is TRBJ2-7, with D possibly matching TRBD1 (6 bases). V was cut by 0 bases and J by 2 bases, with 11 bases left in between. Germline V lookup: CDR1 MNHEY, CDR2 SVGAGI. The CDR3 has 15 residues. The CDR3 DNA is TGTGCCAGCAGTTACTCAATACAGGGCGCCTACGAGCAGTACTTC. The encoded protein is CASSYSIQGAYEQYF.

This clone has a handful of counts. The gene calls are TRBV7-9 and TRBJ1-2; 7 bases agree with TRBD1. Germline lookup yields CDR1 SEHNR and CDR2 FQNEAQ (reference sequence). The CDR3 has 13 residues. V shed 3 bases, J shed 5 bases, and the junction held 3 bases outside the gene matches. The CDR3 protein is CASSFRDSYGYTF. In nucleotides, the CDR3 is TGTGCCAGCAGCTTCCGGGACAGTTATGGCTACACCTTC. Combining the CDR3 with reference TRBV7-9 and TRBJ1-2 gives the whole variable domain DTGVSQNPRHKITKRGQNVTFRCDPISEHNRLYWYRQTLGQGPEFLTYFQNEAQLEKSRLLSDRFSAERPKGSFSTLEIQRTEQGDSAMYLCASSFRDSYGYTFGSGTRLTVV.

The V and J genes are TRBV5-1 and TRBJ2-7; tentative D call: TRBD2 (5 bases). This CDR3 spans 14 amino acids. Germline loops: CDR1 SGHRS, CDR2 YFSETQ. Trimming shortened V by 4 bases and J by 0 bases, and 11 bases separated the two germline ends. The CDR3 nucleotides are TGCGCCAGCAGCCTAGCCGGTTTCTCCTACGAGCAGTACTTC. Encoded protein: CASSLAGFSYEQYF.

The rearrangement links TRBV29-1 to TRBJ2-5; D not resolved. The germline CDR1 and CDR2 sequences are SQVTM and ANQGSEA. V shed 4 bases and J shed 3 bases, with 9 bases lying between them. CDR3 size: 12 residues. In DNA form, the CDR3 reads TGCAGCGTTGTTGGGCATGAAGAGACCCAGTACTTC. As protein: CSVVGHEETQYF.

This chain joins TRBV5-4 and TRBJ1-1; D unclear. The germline gives CDR1 SGHNT, CDR2 YYREEE (reference sequence). V was cut by 2 bases and J by 3 bases, with 14 bases left in between. This CDR3 region has 15 residues. Here the CDR3 reads CASSLRTEIYTEAFF. The CDR3 coding sequence is TGTGCCAGCAGCTTACGGACGGAAATTTACACTGAAGCTTTCTTT.

This clone was counted between two and nine times. The rearrangement uses TRBV18 and TRBJ2-2, with D possibly being TRBD2 (6 bases). Trimming removed 2 bases from V and 0 bases from J, with 13 bases in between. Germline CDR1 reads KGHSH; CDR2 reads LQKENI. The CDR3 covers 17 residues. CDR3 protein: CASSPSQTGANTGELFF. The CDR3 DNA reads TGTGCCAGCTCACCATCACAAACGGGGGCGAACACCGGGGAGCTGTTTTTT. Looking up the rest from reference TRBV18 and TRBJ2-2 gives the full variable domain: NAGVMQNPRHLVRRRGQEARLRCSPMKGHSHVYWYRQLPEEGLKFMVYLQKENIIDESGMPKERFSAEFPKEGPSILRIQQVVRGDSAAYFCASSPSQTGANTGELFFGEGSRLTVL.

The chain joins TRBV19 to TRBJ2-2; a weak D match, TRBD2 (5 bases). V lost 1 base to trimming and J lost 5 bases, with 5 bases between them. CDR1 LNHDA and CDR2 SQIVND come from the germline V gene (reference sequence). The CDR3 consists of 13 residues. CDR3 protein: CASSIGRTGELFF. CDR3 nucleotide sequence: TGTGCCAGTAGTATAGGGAGGACCGGGGAGCTGTTTTTT.

This rearrangement joins TRBV10-3 to TRBJ2-5; 7 bases align to TRBD2. Losses at the gene ends were 2 bases for V and 5 bases for J; bases not matched to a gene: 2. Germline V gene lookup returns CDR1 ENHRY and CDR2 SYGVKD. The CDR3 covers 13 residues. The CDR3: CAISEGRVETQYF. The CDR3 DNA sequence: TGTGCCATCAGTGAGGGGAGGGTCGAGACCCAGTACTTC.

The chain is built from TRBV5-6 and TRBJ2-3; 7 bases map to TRBD2. CDR1 and CDR2 from the germline V gene are SGHDT and YYEEEE. Unmatched junction bases numbered 9, after V lost 7 bases and J lost 4 bases. The CDR3 spans 14 residues. The CDR3 reads CASRYRGGADTQYF. In nucleotides, the CDR3 is TGTGCCAGCCGCTATAGGGGAGGGGCAGATACGCAGTATTTT. Looking up the rest from reference TRBV5-6 and TRBJ2-3 gives the full variable domain: DAGVTQSPTHLIKTRGQQVTLRCSPKSGHDTVSWYQQALGQGPQFIFQYYEEEERQRGNFPDRFSGHQFPNYSSELNVNALLLGDSALYLCASRYRGGADTQYFGPGTRLTVL.

In this sample, this clone turned up a few times. V gene TRBV14 combines with J gene TRBJ2-1; 8 bases fit TRBD1. Losses at the gene ends were 4 bases for V and 1 base for J; bases not matched to a gene: 3. Per germline, CDR1 SGHDN and CDR2 FVKESK. The CDR3 is 15 amino acids. CDR3 sequence reads: CASSRGQGSYNEQFF. In nucleotides, the CDR3 is TGTGCCAGCAGCCGAGGACAGGGATCCTACAATGAGCAGTTCTTC.

The chain couples TRBV30 to TRBJ2-7; no definite D call. Germline values: CDR1 GTSNPN, CDR2 SVGIG (reference sequence). The CDR3 is 14 amino acids. V gave up 4 bases and J gave up 3 bases, with 16 bases separating them. CDR3 DNA: TGTGCCTGGAAGGGCCTACCCACGAACTACGAGCAGTACTTC. Its translation is CAWKGLPTNYEQYF.

The chain uses TRBV14 and TRBJ2-5; no clear D gene. CDR3 length: 14 amino acids. The germline gives CDR1 SGHDN, CDR2 FVKESK. The V gene lost 2 bases and the J gene lost 2 bases, with 9 bases spanning the gap. The CDR3 DNA reads TGTGCCAGCAGCCAAAAACAGTTACAAGAGACCCAGTACTTC. This translates into CASSQKQLQETQYF.

The genes are TRBV7-9 and TRBJ1-6; a weak D match, TRBD1 (6 bases). Germline V gene sequence: CDR1 SEHNR, CDR2 FQNEAQ (reference sequence). Between the trimmed V and J ends, which lost 4 bases and 7 bases, there was a span of 14 bases. The CDR3 is 15 residues long. The CDR3 DNA follows: TGTGCCAGCAGCTCCCTCACAGGGCTAAATTCACCCCTCCACTTT. Its translation is CASSSLTGLNSPLHF.

Notes on this clone: The sample contains more than one DNA sequence encoding this CDR3. V gene TRBV5-1 combines with J gene TRBJ2-7, with no clear D. Trimming shortened V by 0 bases and J by 5 bases, and 6 bases separated the two germline ends. Germline V CDR1 and CDR2: SGHRS, YFSETQ. This CDR3 is 12 amino acids long. CDR3 residues: CASSLVGNEQYF. For the CDR3, the DNA is TGCGCCAGCAGCTTGGTTGGGAACGAGCAGTACTTC.